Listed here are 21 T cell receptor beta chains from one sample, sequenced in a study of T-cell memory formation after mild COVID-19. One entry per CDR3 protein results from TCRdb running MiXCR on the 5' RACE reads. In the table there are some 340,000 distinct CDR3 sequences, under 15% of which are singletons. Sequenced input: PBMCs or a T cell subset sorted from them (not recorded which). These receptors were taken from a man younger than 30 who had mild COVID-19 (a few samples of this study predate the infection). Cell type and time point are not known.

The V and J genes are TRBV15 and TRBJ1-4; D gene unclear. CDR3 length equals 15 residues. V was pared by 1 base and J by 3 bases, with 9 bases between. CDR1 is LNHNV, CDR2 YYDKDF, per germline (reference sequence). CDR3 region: CATSRVALANEKLFF. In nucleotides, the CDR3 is TGTGCCACCAGCAGAGTTGCGTTGGCTAATGAAAAACTGTTTTTT.

The DNA for the CDR3 is TGCGCCAGCGGGGCAGCGAACTATGGCTACACCTTC. Its protein is CASGAANYGYTF. The rearrangement uses TRBV5-1 and TRBJ1-2; D possibly corresponds to TRBD1 (5 bases). Germline lookup yields CDR1 SGHRS and CDR2 YFSETQ. With 7 bases removed from V and 2 bases from J, the gap between germline ends came to 9 bases. The CDR3 totals 12 residues.

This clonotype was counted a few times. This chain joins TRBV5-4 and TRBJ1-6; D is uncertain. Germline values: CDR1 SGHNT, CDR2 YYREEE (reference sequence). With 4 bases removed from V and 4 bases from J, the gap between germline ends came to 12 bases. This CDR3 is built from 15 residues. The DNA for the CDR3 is TGTGCCAGCAGCGACTCCCCGGGGTATAATTCACCCCTCCACTTT. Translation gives CASSDSPGYNSPLHF.

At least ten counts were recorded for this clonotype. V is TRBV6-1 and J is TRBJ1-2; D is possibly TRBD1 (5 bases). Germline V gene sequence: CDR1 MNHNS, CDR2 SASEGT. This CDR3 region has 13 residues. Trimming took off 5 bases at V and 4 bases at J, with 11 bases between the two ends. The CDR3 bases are TGTGCCAGCAGTCCTGCAGGGACCTATGGCTACACCTTC. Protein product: CASSPAGTYGYTF.

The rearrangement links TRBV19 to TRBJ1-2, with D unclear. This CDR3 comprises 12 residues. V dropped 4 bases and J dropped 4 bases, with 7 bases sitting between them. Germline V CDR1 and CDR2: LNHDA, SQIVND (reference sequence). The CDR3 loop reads CASSKSVYGYTF. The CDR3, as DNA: TGTGCCAGTAGTAAATCCGTCTATGGCTACACCTTC.

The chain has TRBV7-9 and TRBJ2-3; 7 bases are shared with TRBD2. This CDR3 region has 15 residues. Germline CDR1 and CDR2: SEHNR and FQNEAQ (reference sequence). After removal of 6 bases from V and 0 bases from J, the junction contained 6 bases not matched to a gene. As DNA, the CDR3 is TGTGCCAGCAGTTACCAGCGGGGAAGCACAGATACGCAGTATTTT. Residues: CASSYQRGSTDTQYF. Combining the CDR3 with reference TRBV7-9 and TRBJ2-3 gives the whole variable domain DTGVSQNPRHKITKRGQNVTFRCDPISEHNRLYWYRQTLGQGPEFLTYFQNEAQLEKSRLLSDRFSAERPKGSFSTLEIQRTEQGDSAMYLCASSYQRGSTDTQYFGPGTRLTVL.

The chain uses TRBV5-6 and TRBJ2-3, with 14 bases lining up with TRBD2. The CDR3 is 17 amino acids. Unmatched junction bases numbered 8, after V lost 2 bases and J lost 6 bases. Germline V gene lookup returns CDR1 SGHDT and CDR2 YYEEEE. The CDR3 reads CASSFRTSGGPTDTQYF. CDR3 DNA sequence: TGTGCCAGCAGCTTCCGGACTAGCGGGGGGCCCACGGATACGCAGTATTTT.

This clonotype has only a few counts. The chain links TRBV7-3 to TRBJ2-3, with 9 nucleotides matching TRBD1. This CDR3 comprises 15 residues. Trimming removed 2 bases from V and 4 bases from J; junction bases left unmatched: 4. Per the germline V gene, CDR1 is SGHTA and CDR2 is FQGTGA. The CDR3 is CASSLGDRVADTQYF. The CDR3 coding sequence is TGTGCCAGCAGCTTAGGGGACAGGGTGGCAGATACGCAGTATTTT.

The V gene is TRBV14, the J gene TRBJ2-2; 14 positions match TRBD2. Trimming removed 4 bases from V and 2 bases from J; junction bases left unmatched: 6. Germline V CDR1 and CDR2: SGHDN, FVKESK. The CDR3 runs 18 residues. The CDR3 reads CASSPGLAGVTNTGELFF. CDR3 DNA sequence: TGTGCCAGCAGCCCGGGACTAGCGGGGGTGACAAACACCGGGGAGCTGTTTTTT.

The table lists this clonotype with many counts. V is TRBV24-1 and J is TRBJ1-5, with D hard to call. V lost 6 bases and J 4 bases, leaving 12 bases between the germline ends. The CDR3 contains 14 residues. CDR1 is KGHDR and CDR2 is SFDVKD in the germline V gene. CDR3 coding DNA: TGTGCCACCAGTCATCGCCTGGGTAATCAGCCCCAGCATTTT. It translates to CATSHRLGNQPQHF.

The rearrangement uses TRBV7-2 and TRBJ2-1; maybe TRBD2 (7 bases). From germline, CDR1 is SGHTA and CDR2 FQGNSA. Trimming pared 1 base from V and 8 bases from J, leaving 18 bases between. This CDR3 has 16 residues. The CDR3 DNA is TGTGCCAGCAGCTTAGTCGGCGGGGGTCAGGGGTATGAGCAGTTCTTC. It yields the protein CASSLVGGGQGYEQFF.

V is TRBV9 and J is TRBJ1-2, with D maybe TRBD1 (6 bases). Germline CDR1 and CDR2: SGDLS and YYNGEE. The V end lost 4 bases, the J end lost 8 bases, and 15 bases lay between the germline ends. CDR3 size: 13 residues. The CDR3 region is CASSLGTIGGYTF. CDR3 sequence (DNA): TGTGCCAGCAGCCTAGGGACAATCGGCGGCTACACCTTC.

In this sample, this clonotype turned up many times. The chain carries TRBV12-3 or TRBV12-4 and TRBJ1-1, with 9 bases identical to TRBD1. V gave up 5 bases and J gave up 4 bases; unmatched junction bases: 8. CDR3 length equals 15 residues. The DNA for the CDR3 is TGTGCCAGCAGTCCGCCGGACAGGGGATCCACTGAAGCTTTCTTT. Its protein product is CASSPPDRGSTEAFF.

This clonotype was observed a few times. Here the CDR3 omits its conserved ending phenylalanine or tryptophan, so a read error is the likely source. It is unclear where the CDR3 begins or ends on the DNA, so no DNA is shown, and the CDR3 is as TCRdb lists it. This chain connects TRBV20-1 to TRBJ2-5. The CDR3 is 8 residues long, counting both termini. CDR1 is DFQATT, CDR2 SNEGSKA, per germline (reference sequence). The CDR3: CSARDPLI.

CDR3 DNA sequence: TGTGCCAGCAGCCTAAGTAAATTCGACACTTACGAGCAGTACTTC. This translates into CASSLSKFDTYEQYF. The V gene is TRBV11-2, the J gene TRBJ2-7; no clear D gene. V lost 5 bases to trimming and J lost 4 bases, with 18 bases between them. This CDR3 contains 15 residues. Germline V CDR1 and CDR2: SGHAT, FQNNGV.

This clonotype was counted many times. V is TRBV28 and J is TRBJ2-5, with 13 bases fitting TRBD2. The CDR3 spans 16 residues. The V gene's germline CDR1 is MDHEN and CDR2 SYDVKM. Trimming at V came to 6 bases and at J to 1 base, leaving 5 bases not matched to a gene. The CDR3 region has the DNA TGTGCCAGCAGCGGACTAGCGGGGGCATTCCAAGAGACCCAGTACTTC. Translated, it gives CASSGLAGAFQETQYF.

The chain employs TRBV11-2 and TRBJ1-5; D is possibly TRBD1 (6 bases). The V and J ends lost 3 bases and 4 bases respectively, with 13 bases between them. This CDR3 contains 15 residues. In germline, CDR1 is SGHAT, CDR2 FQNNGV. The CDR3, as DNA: TGTGCCAGCAGCTTGCAGGGGTTGGAGAATCAGCCCCAGCATTTT. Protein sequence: CASSLQGLENQPQHF.

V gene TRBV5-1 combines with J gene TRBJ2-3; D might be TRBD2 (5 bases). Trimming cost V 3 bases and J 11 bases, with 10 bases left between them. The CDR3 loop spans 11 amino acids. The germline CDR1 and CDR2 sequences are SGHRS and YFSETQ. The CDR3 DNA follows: TGCGCCAGCAGCTCGGAACTAGGGCAGTATTTT. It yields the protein CASSSELGQYF.

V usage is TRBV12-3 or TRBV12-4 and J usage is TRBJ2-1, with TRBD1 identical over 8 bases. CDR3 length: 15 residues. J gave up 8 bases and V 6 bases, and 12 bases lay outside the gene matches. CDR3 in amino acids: CASSSPDRVFHEQFF. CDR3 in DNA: TGTGCCAGCAGCTCGCCGGACAGGGTTTTCCATGAGCAGTTCTTC.

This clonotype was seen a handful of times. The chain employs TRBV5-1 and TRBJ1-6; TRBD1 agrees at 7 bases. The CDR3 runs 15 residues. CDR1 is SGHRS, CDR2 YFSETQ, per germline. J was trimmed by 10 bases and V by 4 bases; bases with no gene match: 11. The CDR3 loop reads CASSAWTGGESPLHF. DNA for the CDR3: TGCGCCAGCAGCGCCTGGACAGGAGGCGAATCACCCCTCCACTTT.

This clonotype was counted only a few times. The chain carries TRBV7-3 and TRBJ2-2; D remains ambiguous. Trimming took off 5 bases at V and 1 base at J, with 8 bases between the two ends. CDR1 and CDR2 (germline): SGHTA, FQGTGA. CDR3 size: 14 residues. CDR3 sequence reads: CASSPWGNTGELFF. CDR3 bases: TGTGCCAGCAGCCCCTGGGGGAACACCGGGGAGCTGTTTTTT.